Below are 21 T cell receptor beta chains sequenced from a single sample in a study of radiotherapy plus CTLA-4 blockade in lung cancer. Some clones are missing from TCRdb's copy, which holds only in-frame ones; the method was immunoSEQ multiplex PCR. The table lists 95,000 to 150,000 clones, just under 90% of them singletons. The sample in question was peripheral blood, obtained from a patient treated with radiotherapy plus ipilimumab. The receptors were gathered from a human donor with non-small cell lung cancer that progressed on radiotherapy plus ipilimumab.

The rearrangement joins TRBV10-1 to TRBJ2-7; tentative D call: TRBD2 (5 bases). V lost 0 bases to trimming and J lost 7 bases, with 25 bases between them. The CDR3 has 18 amino acids. Germline loops: CDR1 WNHNN, CDR2 SYGVQD (reference sequence). CDR3 residues: CASSESPGRGQFYWEQYF. The CDR3 nucleotides read TGCGCCAGCAGTGAGTCCCCCGGCCGAGGGCAGTTTTACTGGGAGCAGTACTTC.

This chain links TRBV11-3 with TRBJ2-2; TRBD1 or TRBD2 may be the D gene (7 bases each). This CDR3 is 16 amino acids long. With 5 bases removed from V and 0 bases from J, the gap between germline ends came to 13 bases. Germline CDR1 and CDR2: SGHNT and YENEEA. CDR3: CASSPRGGPNTGELFF. In DNA, the CDR3 is TGTGCCAGCAGCCCCAGGGGGGGCCCGAACACCGGGGAGCTGTTTTTT.

This chain joins TRBV7-3 and TRBJ2-3, with TRBD2 matching over 7 bases. V was pared by 2 bases and J by 1 base, with 3 bases of the junction left unmatched. The CDR3 has 15 amino acids. Germline V gives CDR1 SGHTA, CDR2 FQGTGA. The CDR3 protein is CASSLALAGTDTQYF. In DNA form, the CDR3 reads TGTGCCAGCAGCTTAGCCCTAGCGGGCACAGATACGCAGTATTTT. Using reference TRBV7-3 and TRBJ2-3 for the parts outside the CDR3, the full variable domain is GAGVSQTPSNKVTEKGKYVELRCDPISGHTALYWYRQSLGQGPEFLIYFQGTGAADDSGLPNDRFFAVRPEGSVSTLKIQRTERGDSAVYLCASSLALAGTDTQYFGPGTRLTVL.

This clone was recorded once. V and J are TRBV10-1 and TRBJ2-7; weak D call: TRBD2 (5 bases). V was cut by 3 bases and J by 3 bases, with 6 bases left in between. Germline CDR1 is WNHNN and CDR2 is SYGVQD (reference sequence). This CDR3 is 12 amino acids long. CDR3 DNA sequence: TGCGCCAGCAGTGACGGGGTCTACGAGCAGTACTTC. It yields the protein CASSDGVYEQYF.

The chain combines TRBV12-5 with TRBJ2-7, with D possibly being TRBD1 (6 bases). This CDR3 is built from 14 residues. V shed 5 bases and J shed 4 bases, with 15 bases lying between them. Germline loops: CDR1 LGHNT, CDR2 FRNRAP. In nucleotides, the CDR3 is TGTGCTAGTGGTACAGCAGGGGACCGGTACGAGCAGTACTTC. It encodes CASGTAGDRYEQYF.

In regard to this clone: A junction end diverges from the germline sequence, so it may reflect a read error. The chain is built from TRBV7-7 and TRBJ1-3, with D unclear. This CDR3 contains 14 residues. Germline V gives CDR1 SSHAT, CDR2 FNYEAQ (reference sequence). Written as DNA, the CDR3 is TGTGCTAGCAGCTTAGACGGACCTGGAAACACCATATATTTT. This codes for CASSLDGPGNTIYF.

The CDR3 DNA reads as TGTGCCAGTAGCCCCCCACCCCGGGGGGGTGGATCATACGAGCAGTACTTC. It encodes CASSPPPRGGGSYEQYF. The chain joins TRBV19 to TRBJ2-7, with TRBD2 matching over 8 bases. V gave up 6 bases and J gave up 4 bases; unmatched junction bases: 17. The CDR3 spans 17 residues. Germline CDR1 and CDR2: LNHDA and SQIVND (reference sequence).

As to this clone: The same CDR3 also results from other DNA sequences found in this sample. V usage is TRBV5-1 and J usage is TRBJ2-1; no firm D call. The germline V gene encodes CDR1 SGHRS and CDR2 YFSETQ. The CDR3 spans 12 residues. The ends were cut back, 3 bases at V and 6 bases at J, with 7 bases in the middle. Written as DNA, the CDR3 is TGCGCCAGCAGCTCTGACTCCAATGAGCAGTTCTTC. It yields the protein CASSSDSNEQFF.

This clone has only a few counts. The chain links TRBV6-6 to TRBJ2-7, with 9 bases matching TRBD1. Germline V CDR1 and CDR2: MNHNY, SVGAGI (reference sequence). The junction had 9 bases not matched to a gene; V was cut back by 5 bases and J by 4 bases. The length of the CDR3 is 15 residues. The CDR3 region is CASSLGQGNWYEQYF. Written as DNA, the CDR3 is TGTGCCAGCAGTCTCGGACAGGGGAATTGGTACGAGCAGTACTTC.

The chain recombines TRBV6-5 with TRBJ2-4, with no clear D. Germline lookup yields CDR1 MNHEY and CDR2 SVGAGI. The CDR3 is 15 amino acids. Trimming left V 5 bases short and J 0 bases short, with 11 bases between. This CDR3 reads CASSASPSAKNIQYF. The CDR3 DNA reads TGTGCCAGCAGTGCTTCTCCCTCAGCCAAAAACATTCAGTACTTC.

The genes are TRBV4-2 and TRBJ2-7, with TRBD1 identical over 11 bases. This CDR3 comprises 14 residues. Germline V gene sequence: CDR1 LGHNA, CDR2 YNFKEQ. The J segment lost 6 bases and the V segment lost 2 bases, leaving 3 bases of the junction unmatched. CDR3 sequence (DNA): TGTGCCAGCAGCCAAAGTGGGACAGGGGGCGAGCAGTACTTC. Protein product: CASSQSGTGGEQYF.

The chain couples TRBV6-5 to TRBJ2-7, with 15 bases aligning to TRBD2. Germline CDR1 and CDR2: MNHEY and SVGAGI. This CDR3 comprises 14 residues. V lost 9 bases to trimming and J lost 5 bases; unmatched junction nucleotides: 5. The DNA of the CDR3 is TGTGCCAGGCGGACTAGCGGGGGGGGGAACGAGCAGTACTTC. It translates to CARRTSGGGNEQYF.

This chain links TRBV14 with TRBJ2-3; D uncertain. The CDR3 has 11 amino acids. V lost 1 base and J 6 bases, leaving 2 bases between the germline ends. In germline, CDR1 is SGHDN, CDR2 FVKESK. CDR3 region: CASSQVDTQYF. The CDR3 DNA is TGTGCCAGCAGCCAAGTGGATACGCAGTATTTT.

The chain carries TRBV5-1 and TRBJ1-2, with a weak D call TRBD1 (6 bases). Deletions cut 0 bases from V and 4 bases from J, with 13 bases between. CDR1 and CDR2 (germline): SGHRS, YFSETQ. The CDR3 spans 15 residues. As DNA, the CDR3 is TGCGCCAGCAGCTTGGGACAGGTCCCCTCCTATGGCTACACCTTC. It specifies CASSLGQVPSYGYTF.

The chain recombines TRBV27 with TRBJ1-2; tentative D call: TRBD1 (5 bases). CDR1 is MNHEY and CDR2 is SMNVEV in the germline V gene (reference sequence). Trimming took off 3 bases at V and 5 bases at J, with 13 bases between the two ends. The CDR3 has 14 residues. CDR3 nucleotide sequence: TGTGCCAGCAGTTTCACCGACAGCTCTTATGGCTACACCTTC. This translates into CASSFTDSSYGYTF.

The chain links TRBV18 to TRBJ2-1; no clear D gene. Trimming removed 4 bases from V and 9 bases from J, with 7 bases in between. This CDR3 spans 11 amino acids. CDR1 and CDR2 from the germline V gene are KGHSH and LQKENI. CDR3 in amino acids: CASSLHGEQFF. The DNA of the CDR3 is TGTGCCAGCTCACTACACGGTGAGCAGTTCTTC. The full variable domain, its missing parts supplied by reference TRBV18 and TRBJ2-1, is NAGVMQNPRHLVRRRGQEARLRCSPMKGHSHVYWYRQLPEEGLKFMVYLQKENIIDESGMPKERFSAEFPKEGPSILRIQQVVRGDSAAYFCASSLHGEQFFGPGTRLTVL.

The chain combines TRBV5-4 with TRBJ2-5; D is perhaps TRBD1 (7 bases). The germline gives CDR1 SGHNT, CDR2 YYREEE (reference sequence). V was pared by 4 bases and J by 5 bases, with 12 bases between. The CDR3 length is 13 residues. CDR3 protein: CASSISGGETQYF. The CDR3 coding sequence is TGTGCCAGCAGCATTTCAGGGGGGGAGACCCAGTACTTC.

As DNA, the CDR3 is TGTGCCAGCAGTGGGACCGCAGAGTTATACGAGCAGTACTTC. Its protein product is CASSGTAELYEQYF. This rearrangement joins TRBV2 to TRBJ2-7; no clear D. The CDR3 covers 14 residues. Trimming stripped 4 bases from V and 4 bases from J, with 14 bases between. Germline CDR1 is SNHLY and CDR2 is FYNNEI.

This chain connects TRBV5-1 to TRBJ2-7, with D unresolved. The V end was cut by 3 bases, the J end by 5 bases, with 9 bases between. CDR1 is SGHRS, CDR2 YFSETQ, per germline. The CDR3 is 12 residues long. This chain's CDR3 is CASSSNSHEQYF. CDR3 DNA: TGCGCCAGCAGCTCCAATTCGCACGAGCAGTACTTC.

The DNA of the CDR3 is TGTGCCAGCCTCCTCGCCGGGTATGGCTACACCTTC. Its translation: CASLLAGYGYTF. This chain connects TRBV6-6 to TRBJ1-2, with D uncertain. With 8 bases removed from V and 5 bases from J, the gap between germline ends came to 12 bases. Germline lookup yields CDR1 MNHNY and CDR2 SVGAGI (reference sequence). This CDR3 comprises 12 residues.

The J gene is TRBJ1-2, the V gene TRBV4-1; D gene unclear. The CDR3 contains 14 residues. CDR1 MGHRA and CDR2 YSYEKL come from the germline V gene. V was trimmed by 1 base and J by 4 bases, leaving 10 bases between them. Written as DNA, the CDR3 is TGCGCCAGCAGCCAAGGCGGATCGGCCTATGGCTACACCTTC. It specifies CASSQGGSAYGYTF.